These T cell receptor beta chains were read from a single sample in a study of blood T cell repertoires in COVID-19. Measured with immunoSEQ multiplex PCR; TCRdb has only the in-frame clones, and not every one. The sample shows roughly 73,000 clones, 88% of them seen only once. Sequenced: peripheral blood. The receptors were gathered from a human donor in a cohort sampled during active COVID-19. Each CDR3 is given with its conserved first and last residue. Fields, in order: J gene, V gene, clone size, D gene, CDR3 DNA, CDR3 protein. D genes are given only for firm matches. Size is stated for part of the rows, as once, few or many counts, or as a class when the clone is expanded.

J gene: TRBJ1-1; V gene: TRBV9; clone size: NA; D gene: NA; CDR3 DNA: TGTGCCAGCAGCGTAGTGAACCAGGGCGGCGAAGCTTTCTTT; CDR3 protein: CASSVVNQGGEAFF
J gene: TRBJ1-1; V gene: TRBV7-2; clone size: NA; D gene: NA; CDR3 DNA: TGTGCCAGCAGCCCTGGCGGCCCGCTCCTCGCCACTGAAGCTTTCTTT; CDR3 protein: CASSPGGPLLATEAFF
J gene: TRBJ2-7; V gene: TRBV20-1; clone size: NA; D gene: TRBD2; CDR3 DNA: TGCAGTGCTAGTGACGGGAGGGCCTCCTACGAGCAGTACTTC; CDR3 protein: CSASDGRASYEQYF
J gene: TRBJ2-1; V gene: TRBV11-3; clone size: once; D gene: NA; CDR3 DNA: TGTGCCAGCAGCCCCCTAGCGACTAACTCCTACAATGAGCAGTTCTTC; CDR3 protein: CASSPLATNSYNEQFF
J gene: TRBJ2-5; V gene: TRBV11-3; clone size: NA; D gene: TRBD2; CDR3 DNA: TGTGCCAGCAGCCCTGGATTAGCGGGAGGGGCACAAGAGACCCAGTACTTC; CDR3 protein: CASSPGLAGGAQETQYF
J gene: TRBJ2-3; V gene: TRBV11-2; clone size: once; D gene: TRBD2; CDR3 DNA: TGTGCCAGCAGCTTAGTGGGGACTAGCGGGAGCTCAGATACGCAGTATTTT; CDR3 protein: CASSLVGTSGSSDTQYF
J gene: TRBJ1-2; V gene: TRBV28; clone size: NA; D gene: NA; CDR3 DNA: TGTGCCAGCAGTTTGGTAGACAGAGCTAACTATGGCTACACCTTC; CDR3 protein: CASSLVDRANYGYTF
J gene: TRBJ1-6; V gene: TRBV2; clone size: NA; D gene: NA; CDR3 DNA: TGTGCCAGCAGTGAAGTCGGGGTCGTGAATTCACCCCTCCACTTT; CDR3 protein: CASSEVGVVNSPLHF
J gene: TRBJ1-2; V gene: TRBV7-3; clone size: NA; D gene: NA; CDR3 DNA: TGTGCCAGCAGCTTATCGGGGGGTCCCTATGGCTACACCTTC; CDR3 protein: CASSLSGGPYGYTF
J gene: TRBJ1-1; V gene: TRBV5-4; clone size: NA; D gene: TRBD1; CDR3 DNA: TGTGCCAGCAGCTGGGGACAGGGTTTTGGGAACACTGAAGCTTTCTTT; CDR3 protein: CASSWGQGFGNTEAFF
J gene: TRBJ1-1; V gene: TRBV30; clone size: NA; D gene: NA; CDR3 DNA: TGTGCCTGGAGTGCTAAGTCGAACACTGAAGCTTTCTTT; CDR3 protein: CAWSAKSNTEAFF
J gene: TRBJ2-4; V gene: TRBV9; clone size: NA; D gene: NA; CDR3 DNA: TGTGCCAGCAGCGTAGGGTCAGGGGAGAGGGCCAAAAACATTCAGTACTTC; CDR3 protein: CASSVGSGERAKNIQYF
J gene: TRBJ1-5; V gene: TRBV19; clone size: NA; D gene: NA; CDR3 DNA: TGTGCCAGTAGTATCCAGGGAAGGGGCAATCAGCCCCAGCATTTT; CDR3 protein: CASSIQGRGNQPQHF
J gene: TRBJ1-5; V gene: TRBV11-2; clone size: few; D gene: TRBD1; CDR3 DNA: TGTGCCAGCAGCTCACAATTGGGACAGGGTGGGCCCCAGCATTTT; CDR3 protein: CASSSQLGQGGPQHF
J gene: TRBJ2-3; V gene: TRBV9; clone size: NA; D gene: TRBD1; CDR3 DNA: TGTGCCAGCAGCGTAGATGAGGGACAGGGGGCAGCGGATACGCAGTATTTT; CDR3 protein: CASSVDEGQGAADTQYF
J gene: TRBJ2-5; V gene: TRBV18; clone size: NA; D gene: NA; CDR3 DNA: TGTGCCAGCTCTTTCTCTACCGGAGGGGAGACCCAGTACTTC; CDR3 protein: CASSFSTGGETQYF
J gene: TRBJ1-3; V gene: TRBV2; clone size: NA; D gene: NA; CDR3 DNA: TGTGCCAGCAGTGCGACATACCTCTCTGGAAACACCATATATTTT; CDR3 protein: CASSATYLSGNTIYF
J gene: TRBJ2-7; V gene: TRBV19; clone size: NA; D gene: TRBD2; CDR3 DNA: TGTGCCAGTAGTGCGACCCTCGGGAGGGTCCACGAGCAGTACTTC; CDR3 protein: CASSATLGRVHEQYF
J gene: TRBJ2-1; V gene: TRBV11-2; clone size: NA; D gene: TRBD2; CDR3 DNA: TGTGCCAGCAGCTACCAGGATGGACTAGAAGGGAATGAGCAGTTCTTC; CDR3 protein: CASSYQDGLEGNEQFF
J gene: TRBJ1-1; V gene: TRBV4-1; clone size: NA; D gene: NA; CDR3 DNA: TGCGCCAGCAGCCCGCGGGGGGCGGGGAACACTGAAGCTTTCTTT; CDR3 protein: CASSPRGAGNTEAFF
J gene: TRBJ1-5; V gene: TRBV27; clone size: NA; D gene: NA; CDR3 DNA: TGTGCCAGCCGCGATTTACAGGATTATCAGCCCCAGCATTTT; CDR3 protein: CASRDLQDYQPQHF
J gene: TRBJ2-7; V gene: TRBV7-6; clone size: NA; D gene: TRBD2; CDR3 DNA: TGTGCCAGCAGCTTAGGTCTAGCGGGAGGTTACGAGCAGTACTTC; CDR3 protein: CASSLGLAGGYEQYF
J gene: TRBJ2-3; V gene: TRBV10-1; clone size: NA; D gene: NA; CDR3 DNA: TGCGCCACTTTATCGGGGGGCACGGATACGCAGTATTTT; CDR3 protein: CATLSGGTDTQYF
J gene: TRBJ2-3; V gene: TRBV28; clone size: NA; D gene: TRBD2; CDR3 DNA: TGTGCCAGCAGCCTAGGGTTCCGGGGACTAGCACCAGATACGCAGTATTTT; CDR3 protein: CASSLGFRGLAPDTQYF
J gene: TRBJ1-6; V gene: TRBV27; clone size: few; D gene: NA; CDR3 DNA: TGTGCCAGCAGTTTCACTCCCACCCCCGGGGATTCACCCCTCCACTTT; CDR3 protein: CASSFTPTPGDSPLHF
J gene: TRBJ2-2; V gene: TRBV7-2; clone size: NA; D gene: NA; CDR3 DNA: TGTGCCAGCCATCTAACAGGGTACACCACCGGGGAGCTGTTTTTT; CDR3 protein: CASHLTGYTTGELFF
J gene: TRBJ2-1; V gene: TRBV11-3; clone size: NA; D gene: TRBD1; CDR3 DNA: TGTGCCAGCAGCTTACAAGACAGGGGGGGGTTCTTC; CDR3 protein: CASSLQDRGGFF
J gene: TRBJ2-7; V gene: TRBV6-1; clone size: few; D gene: TRBD2; CDR3 DNA: TGTGCCAGCAGTGGTTGGGCTAGCGGGAGTAGCTCCTACGAGCAGTACTTC; CDR3 protein: CASSGWASGSSSYEQYF
J gene: TRBJ2-1; V gene: TRBV9; clone size: few; D gene: TRBD1; CDR3 DNA: TGTGCCAGCAGCGCCGGGACAGGGTCATACGAGCAGTTCTTC; CDR3 protein: CASSAGTGSYEQFF
J gene: TRBJ2-7; V gene: TRBV29-1; clone size: NA; D gene: TRBD1; CDR3 DNA: TGCAGCGTTAGGGCAGGGGGCCGCTACGAGCAGTACTTC; CDR3 protein: CSVRAGGRYEQYF
J gene: TRBJ2-7; V gene: TRBV6-2/TRBV6-3; clone size: NA; D gene: TRBD2; CDR3 DNA: TGTGCCAGCAGCCCACCCCGACTAGCGGGTCCGACCTACGAGCAGTACTTC; CDR3 protein: CASSPPRLAGPTYEQYF
J gene: TRBJ2-1; V gene: TRBV19; clone size: NA; D gene: TRBD1; CDR3 DNA: TGTGCCAGTACCCCGGGACAGGGGGGCCATGAGCAGTTCTTC; CDR3 protein: CASTPGQGGHEQFF
J gene: TRBJ2-3; V gene: TRBV19; clone size: NA; D gene: NA; CDR3 DNA: TGTGCCAGTACCCCAGCAGGGGCTAGAGGCACAGATACGCAGTATTTT; CDR3 protein: CASTPAGARGTDTQYF
J gene: TRBJ2-1; V gene: TRBV19; clone size: NA; D gene: NA; CDR3 DNA: TGTGCCAGTAGTATAGTGCGGGACAATGAGCAGTTCTTC; CDR3 protein: CASSIVRDNEQFF
J gene: TRBJ1-2; V gene: TRBV19; clone size: NA; D gene: NA; CDR3 DNA: TGTGCCAGTAGGAGCCTGGCCAGGGTTGGCTACACCTTC; CDR3 protein: CASRSLARVGYTF
J gene: TRBJ2-2; V gene: TRBV7-6; clone size: NA; D gene: TRBD2; CDR3 DNA: TGTGCCAGCAGCTCACGGACTAGCGGGATGACATCTAGGGGGGAGCTGTTTTTT; CDR3 protein: CASSSRTSGMTSRGELFF
J gene: TRBJ2-2; V gene: TRBV25-1; clone size: NA; D gene: TRBD2; CDR3 DNA: TGTGCCAGCAGTGAATTGGGACTAGCGGCGAACACCGGGGAGCTGTTTTTT; CDR3 protein: CASSELGLAANTGELFF
J gene: TRBJ2-1; V gene: TRBV24-1; clone size: NA; D gene: TRBD2; CDR3 DNA: TGTGCCACCAGTGACGATAGCGGGAGGGCCGGAAATGAGCAGTTCTTC; CDR3 protein: CATSDDSGRAGNEQFF
J gene: TRBJ1-4; V gene: TRBV6-5; clone size: NA; D gene: TRBD1; CDR3 DNA: TGTGCCAGCAGCGCAGGGGGAGGTGAAAAACTGTTTTTT; CDR3 protein: CASSAGGGEKLFF
J gene: TRBJ1-2; V gene: TRBV7-9; clone size: NA; D gene: NA; CDR3 DNA: TGTGCCAGCAGCTTAGATCAGGGCTCTGGCTACACCTTC; CDR3 protein: CASSLDQGSGYTF
J gene: TRBJ2-3; V gene: TRBV27; clone size: NA; D gene: NA; CDR3 DNA: TGTGCCAGCAGTTTCGTTCGGGGGACAGATACGCAGTATTTT; CDR3 protein: CASSFVRGTDTQYF
J gene: TRBJ2-7; V gene: TRBV19; clone size: NA; D gene: TRBD1; CDR3 DNA: TGTGCCAGTAGTCTCCGGACAGGGGGGATCTACGAGCAGTACTTC; CDR3 protein: CASSLRTGGIYEQYF
J gene: TRBJ1-4; V gene: TRBV29-1; clone size: NA; D gene: TRBD1; CDR3 DNA: TGCAGCGTTGGGGACAGGGGGGCCCAAAAACTGTTTTTT; CDR3 protein: CSVGDRGAQKLFF
J gene: TRBJ2-2; V gene: TRBV2; clone size: NA; D gene: TRBD1; CDR3 DNA: TGTGCCAGCAGCGGGGACAGGGGGCCCGGGGAGCTGTTTTTT; CDR3 protein: CASSGDRGPGELFF
J gene: TRBJ2-3; V gene: TRBV2; clone size: NA; D gene: NA; CDR3 DNA: TGTGCCAGCAGCGGGCGGGACGTTGACACAGATACGCAGTATTTT; CDR3 protein: CASSGRDVDTDTQYF
J gene: TRBJ2-2; V gene: TRBV7-3; clone size: once; D gene: NA; CDR3 DNA: TGTGCCAGCAGCCTGGGACTCCGGAGCACCGGGGAGCTGTTTTTT; CDR3 protein: CASSLGLRSTGELFF
J gene: TRBJ1-5; V gene: TRBV28; clone size: NA; D gene: NA; CDR3 DNA: TGTGCCAGCAGTTCGCGGGAGGGAGAGGTGCAGCCCCAGCATTTT; CDR3 protein: CASSSREGEVQPQHF
J gene: TRBJ1-2; V gene: TRBV14; clone size: NA; D gene: NA; CDR3 DNA: TGTGCCAGCAGCCGACAGGCACAGGCCTATGGCTACACCTTC; CDR3 protein: CASSRQAQAYGYTF
J gene: TRBJ1-2; V gene: TRBV12-3/TRBV12-4; clone size: once; D gene: NA; CDR3 DNA: TGTGCCAGCAGTTTAAGCTCCAACTATGGCTACACCTTC; CDR3 protein: CASSLSSNYGYTF
J gene: TRBJ2-1; V gene: TRBV18; clone size: once; D gene: TRBD2; CDR3 DNA: TGTGCCAGCTCTTCCCCAGCGGGAGGGCCAGGCTCCTACAATGAGCAGTTCTTC; CDR3 protein: CASSSPAGGPGSYNEQFF
J gene: TRBJ2-1; V gene: TRBV24-1; clone size: NA; D gene: NA; CDR3 DNA: TGTGCCACCGCGGGCTCAGCGGGCTACAATGAGCAGTTCTTC; CDR3 protein: CATAGSAGYNEQFF
J gene: TRBJ1-6; V gene: TRBV4-1; clone size: NA; D gene: NA; CDR3 DNA: TGCGCCAGCAGCCAAGATCACGGGGGAATTTCACCCCTCCACTTT; CDR3 protein: CASSQDHGGISPLHF
J gene: TRBJ2-2; V gene: TRBV24-1; clone size: NA; D gene: TRBD1; CDR3 DNA: TGTGCCACCAGTGATTCGGGGGGACAGGGGAACACCGGGGAGCTGTTTTTT; CDR3 protein: CATSDSGGQGNTGELFF
J gene: TRBJ1-2; V gene: TRBV2; clone size: NA; D gene: TRBD1; CDR3 DNA: TGTGCCAGCAGTCCGCGGACAGGGCGTCCGAACTATGGCTACACCTTC; CDR3 protein: CASSPRTGRPNYGYTF
J gene: TRBJ2-5; V gene: TRBV7-2; clone size: NA; D gene: NA; CDR3 DNA: TGTGCCAGCAGCTCCCAGCCGGGGGTCCAAGAGACCCAGTACTTC; CDR3 protein: CASSSQPGVQETQYF
J gene: TRBJ1-6; V gene: TRBV7-9; clone size: NA; D gene: NA; CDR3 DNA: TGTGCCAGCAGCTTAGTCCAAGGCGGTTCACCCCTCCACTTT; CDR3 protein: CASSLVQGGSPLHF
J gene: TRBJ1-2; V gene: TRBV19; clone size: NA; D gene: TRBD1; CDR3 DNA: TGTGCCAGTAGTGCGACAGGGGGCGACGGTGGCTACACCTTC; CDR3 protein: CASSATGGDGGYTF
J gene: TRBJ2-2; V gene: TRBV21-1; clone size: NA; D gene: NA; CDR3 DNA: TGTGCCAGCAGCAAACTCACAGAGACAGGGGGCAGGATACGCGGGGAGCTGTTTTTT; CDR3 protein: CASSKLTETGGRIRGELFF
J gene: TRBJ2-2; V gene: TRBV9; clone size: NA; D gene: TRBD1; CDR3 DNA: TGTGCCAGCAGCCCCCCCCAGGGGGCCACCGGGGAGCTGTTTTTT; CDR3 protein: CASSPPQGATGELFF
J gene: TRBJ2-3; V gene: TRBV6-6; clone size: NA; D gene: TRBD2; CDR3 DNA: TGTGCCAGCGCCGGGGCGGGAGCTCGCACAGATACGCAGTATTTT; CDR3 protein: CASAGAGARTDTQYF